The 14 T cell receptor beta chains reported below all come from one sample, sequenced in a study of blood T cell repertoires in COVID-19. Assay used: immunoSEQ multiplex PCR; TCRdb lists only in-frame clones, some missing. The table has roughly 160,000 clones, approximately 81% seen once. The sequenced sample was PBMCs or T cells enriched from blood (not recorded which). Receptors originate from a middle-aged woman with acute COVID-19.

CDR3 nucleotides: TGTGCCAGCAGCTTAACAGGGGTTAGAGAAAAACTGTTTTTT. The encoded protein is CASSLTGVREKLFF. This chain links TRBV13 with TRBJ1-4; 7 bases match TRBD1. The germline gives CDR1 PRHDT, CDR2 FYEKMQ (reference sequence). The trim removed 2 bases at V and 8 bases at J, leaving 5 bases unmatched. This CDR3 comprises 14 residues.

This chain joins TRBV27 and TRBJ1-2; possibly TRBD1 for D (5 bases). Germline CDR1 reads MNHEY; CDR2 reads SMNVEV (reference sequence). The CDR3 covers 15 residues. V lost 9 bases and J 5 bases, leaving 22 bases between the germline ends. CDR3 loop: CARYPVRTGVYGYTF. Written as DNA, the CDR3 is TGTGCCAGGTATCCGGTTCGTACAGGTGTGTATGGCTACACCTTC.

The chain is built from TRBV13 and TRBJ2-7; TRBD2 aligns across 7 bases. Germline lookup yields CDR1 PRHDT and CDR2 FYEKMQ (reference sequence). The CDR3 sequence is 13 residues long. Trimming removed 3 bases from V and 2 bases from J; junction bases left unmatched: 1. DNA for the CDR3: TGTGCCAGCAGCTTCGGGACTACCTACGAGCAGTACTTC. This sequence encodes CASSFGTTYEQYF.

The rearrangement links TRBV30 to TRBJ1-2, with TRBD1 matching over 9 bases. With 8 bases clipped from V and 6 bases from J, the junction kept 13 bases outside the gene matches. The CDR3 is made up of 14 amino acids. Germline lookup yields CDR1 GTSNPN and CDR2 SVGIG (reference sequence). CDR3 sequence reads: CATAGTGSIDGYTF. The CDR3 region has the DNA TGTGCCACCGCCGGGACAGGGAGCATAGATGGCTACACCTTC.

V usage is TRBV7-9 and J usage is TRBJ1-1; a possible D gene is TRBD1 (6 bases). CDR3 length: 15 amino acids. Trimming pared 6 bases from V and 4 bases from J, leaving 18 bases between. CDR1 and CDR2 from the germline V gene are SEHNR and FQNEAQ (reference sequence). The CDR3 reads CASRPYDQGSTEAFF. The CDR3 region has the DNA TGTGCCAGCAGGCCCTACGATCAGGGGTCCACTGAAGCTTTCTTT.

This clone was seen more than once but under ten times. DNA of the CDR3: TGTGCCAGCAGCGCGAGCCTGGGACAGATATATGGCTACACCTTC. Its protein product is CASSASLGQIYGYTF. The gene calls are TRBV9 and TRBJ1-2; 7 bases are a match to TRBD1. The CDR3 totals 15 residues. CDR1 and CDR2 (germline): SGDLS, YYNGEE. The ends lost 3 bases at V and 5 bases at J; junction bases unmatched: 10.

The chain employs TRBV7-9 and TRBJ1-1; the D is unclear. Germline assignment: CDR1 SEHNR and CDR2 FQNEAQ (reference sequence). V was pared by 1 base and J by 5 bases, with 5 bases between. This CDR3 is 12 amino acids long. The CDR3 region has the DNA TGTGCCAGCAGCTTAGACGGGACTGAAGCTTTCTTT. Its translation is CASSLDGTEAFF.

This clone was detected once. V usage is TRBV5-1 and J usage is TRBJ1-1; 7 bases are a match to TRBD1. The V gene's germline CDR1 is SGHRS and CDR2 YFSETQ. This CDR3 is 14 amino acids long. With 4 bases clipped from V and 2 bases from J, the junction kept 5 bases outside the gene matches. CDR3 loop: CASSVGTANTEAFF. CDR3 nucleotides: TGCGCCAGCAGCGTGGGGACAGCAAACACTGAAGCTTTCTTT.

This chain links TRBV30 with TRBJ1-1, with 7 bases fitting TRBD1. The CDR3 is made up of 12 amino acids. CDR1 and CDR2 from the germline V gene are GTSNPN and SVGIG (reference sequence). Trimming removed 5 bases from V and 10 bases from J; junction bases left unmatched: 10. The CDR3 spells CAWGETGLGAFF. Here the CDR3 DNA reads TGTGCCTGGGGGGAGACAGGGTTAGGAGCTTTCTTT.

V gene TRBV19 combines with J gene TRBJ2-3; 7 nucleotides line up with TRBD1. Germline trimming cut 6 bases from V and 4 bases from J; bases unmatched to any gene: 4. Germline loops: CDR1 LNHDA, CDR2 SQIVND (reference sequence). This CDR3 is 13 amino acids long. The CDR3 DNA is TGTGCCAGTAGGATCAGGGGGTCAGATACGCAGTATTTT. Residues: CASRIRGSDTQYF.

The chain combines TRBV5-1 with TRBJ1-3, with a tentative D call TRBD1 (5 bases). V lost 0 bases and J 7 bases, leaving 11 bases between the germline ends. The length of the CDR3 is 14 residues. In germline, CDR1 is SGHRS, CDR2 YFSETQ. The CDR3 region has the DNA TGCGCCAGCAGCTTGGCTGACCGGGGGAACACCATATATTTT. This sequence encodes CASSLADRGNTIYF.

The chain carries TRBV30 and TRBJ2-3; D gene uncertain. Germline V gene sequence: CDR1 GTSNPN, CDR2 SVGIG (reference sequence). There are 12 residues in the CDR3. V gave up 1 base and J gave up 4 bases, with 6 bases separating them. DNA of the CDR3: TGTGCCTGGAGTGGAACTCCAGATACGCAGTATTTT. It specifies CAWSGTPDTQYF.

The genes are TRBV27 and TRBJ1-1; 8 nucleotides align to TRBD1. The germline CDR1 and CDR2 sequences are MNHEY and SMNVEV (reference sequence). With V trimmed by 4 bases and J by 0 bases, 7 bases remained unmatched. The CDR3 covers 16 residues. CDR3 sequence: CASSYRPGGLNTEAFF. The CDR3 coding sequence is TGTGCCAGCAGTTACAGGCCAGGGGGCTTGAACACTGAAGCTTTCTTT.

This clone has only a few counts. The chain joins TRBV2 to TRBJ1-2; 9 bases are a match to TRBD1. The J segment lost 5 bases and the V segment lost 3 bases, leaving 7 bases of the junction unmatched. This CDR3 comprises 15 residues. The V gene's germline CDR1 is SNHLY and CDR2 FYNNEI. The CDR3 reads CASSDPTGGVYGYTF. In nucleotides, the CDR3 is TGTGCCAGCAGTGATCCTACAGGGGGCGTGTATGGCTACACCTTC.